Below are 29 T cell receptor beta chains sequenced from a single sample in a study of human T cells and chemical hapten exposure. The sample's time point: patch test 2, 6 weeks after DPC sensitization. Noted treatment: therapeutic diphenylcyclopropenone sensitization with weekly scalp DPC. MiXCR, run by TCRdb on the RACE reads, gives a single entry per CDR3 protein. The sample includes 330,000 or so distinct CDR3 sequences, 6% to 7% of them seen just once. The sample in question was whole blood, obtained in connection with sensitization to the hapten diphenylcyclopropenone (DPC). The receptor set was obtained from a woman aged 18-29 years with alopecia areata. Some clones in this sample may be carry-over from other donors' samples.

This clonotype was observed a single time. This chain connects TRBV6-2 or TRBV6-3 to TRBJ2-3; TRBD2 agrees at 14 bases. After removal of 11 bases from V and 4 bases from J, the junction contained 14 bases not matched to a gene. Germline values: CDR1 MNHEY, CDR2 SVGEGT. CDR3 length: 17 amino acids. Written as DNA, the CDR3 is TGTGCCTCTAAGGGAGAGGGACTAGCGGGGGCCCCAGATACGCAGTATTTT. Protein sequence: CASKGEGLAGAPDTQYF.

The CDR3 is CASSPMGQATGNEQFF. CDR3 DNA: TGTGCCAGCAGCCCAATGGGACAGGCTACAGGGAATGAGCAGTTCTTC. This rearrangement joins TRBV5-5 to TRBJ2-1; 8 bases are shared with TRBD1. This CDR3 is built from 16 residues. V gave up 4 bases and J gave up 7 bases; unmatched junction bases: 13. Germline CDR1 reads SGHKS; CDR2 reads YYEKEE (reference sequence).

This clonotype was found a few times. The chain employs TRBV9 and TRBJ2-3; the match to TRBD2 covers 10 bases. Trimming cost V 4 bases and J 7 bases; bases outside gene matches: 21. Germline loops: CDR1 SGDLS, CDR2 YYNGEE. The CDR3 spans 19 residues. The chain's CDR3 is CASSPRTLSSGGAGNTQYF. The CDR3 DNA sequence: TGTGCCAGCAGCCCCAGAACCCTCTCCAGCGGGGGGGCCGGGAATACGCAGTATTTT.

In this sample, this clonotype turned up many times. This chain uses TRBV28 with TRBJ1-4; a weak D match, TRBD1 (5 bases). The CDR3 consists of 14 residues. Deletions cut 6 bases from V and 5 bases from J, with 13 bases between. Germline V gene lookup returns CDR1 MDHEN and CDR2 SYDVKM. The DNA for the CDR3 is TGTGCCAGCAGCTATGGGACGGTGAATGAAAAACTGTTTTTT. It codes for CASSYGTVNEKLFF.

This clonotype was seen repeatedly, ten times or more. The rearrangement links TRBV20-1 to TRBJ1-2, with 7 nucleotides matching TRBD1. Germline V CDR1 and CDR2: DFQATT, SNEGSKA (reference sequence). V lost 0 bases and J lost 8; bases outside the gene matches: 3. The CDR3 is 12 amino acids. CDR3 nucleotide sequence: TGCAGTGCTAGAGATAGGGGACAGGGCTACACCTTC. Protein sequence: CSARDRGQGYTF.

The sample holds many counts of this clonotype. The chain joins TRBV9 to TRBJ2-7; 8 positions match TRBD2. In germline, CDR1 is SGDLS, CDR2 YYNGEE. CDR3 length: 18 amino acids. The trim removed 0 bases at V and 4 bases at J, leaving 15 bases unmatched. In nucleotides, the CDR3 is TGTGCCAGCAGCGTAGGTCCCTCCTTTCCGGGGGGGGCTTACGAGCAGTACTTC. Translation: CASSVGPSFPGGAYEQYF. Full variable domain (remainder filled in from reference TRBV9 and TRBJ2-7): DSGVTQTPKHLITATGQRVTLRCSPRSGDLSVYWYQQSLDQGLQFLIQYYNGEERAKGNILERFSAQQFPDLHSELNLSSLELGDSALYFCASSVGPSFPGGAYEQYFGPGTRLTVT.

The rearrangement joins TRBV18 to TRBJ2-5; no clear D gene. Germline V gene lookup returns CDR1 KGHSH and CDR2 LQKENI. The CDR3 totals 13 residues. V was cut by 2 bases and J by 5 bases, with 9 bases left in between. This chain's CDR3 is CASSPSDFETQYF. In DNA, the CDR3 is TGTGCCAGCTCACCAAGTGACTTCGAGACCCAGTACTTC.

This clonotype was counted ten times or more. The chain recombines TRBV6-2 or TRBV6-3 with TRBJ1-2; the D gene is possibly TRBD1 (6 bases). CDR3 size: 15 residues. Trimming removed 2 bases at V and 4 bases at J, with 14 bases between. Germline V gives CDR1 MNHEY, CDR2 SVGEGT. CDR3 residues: CASSYPEGGGYGYTF. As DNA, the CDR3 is TGTGCCAGCAGTTACCCGGAGGGGGGTGGCTATGGCTACACCTTC.

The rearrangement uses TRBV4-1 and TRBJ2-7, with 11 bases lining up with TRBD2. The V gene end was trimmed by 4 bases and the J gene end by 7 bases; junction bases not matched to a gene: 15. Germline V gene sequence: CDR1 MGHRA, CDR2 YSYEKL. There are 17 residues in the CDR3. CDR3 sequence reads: CASSRQPLAGGLMEQYF. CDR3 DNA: TGCGCCAGCAGCCGACAGCCCCTAGCGGGGGGTCTAATGGAGCAGTACTTC.

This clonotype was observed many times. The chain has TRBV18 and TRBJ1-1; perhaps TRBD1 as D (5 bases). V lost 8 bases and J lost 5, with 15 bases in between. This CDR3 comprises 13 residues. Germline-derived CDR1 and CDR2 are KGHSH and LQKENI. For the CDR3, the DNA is TGTGCCAGCAGCCCATCGGGACGAACTGAAGCTTTCTTT. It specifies CASSPSGRTEAFF.

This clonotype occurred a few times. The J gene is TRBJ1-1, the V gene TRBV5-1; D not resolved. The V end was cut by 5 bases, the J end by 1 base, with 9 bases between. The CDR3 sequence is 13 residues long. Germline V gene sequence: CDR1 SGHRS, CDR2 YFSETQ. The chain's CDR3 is CASRDPANTEAFF. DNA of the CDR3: TGCGCCAGCAGGGACCCCGCGAACACTGAAGCTTTCTTT.

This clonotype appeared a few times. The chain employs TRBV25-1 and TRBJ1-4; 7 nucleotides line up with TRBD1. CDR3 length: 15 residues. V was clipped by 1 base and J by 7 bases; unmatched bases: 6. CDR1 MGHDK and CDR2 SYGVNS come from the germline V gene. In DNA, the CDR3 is TGTGCCAGCAGTGAATTGGTAGGGGGCCCTGAAAAACTGTTTTTT. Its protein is CASSELVGGPEKLFF.

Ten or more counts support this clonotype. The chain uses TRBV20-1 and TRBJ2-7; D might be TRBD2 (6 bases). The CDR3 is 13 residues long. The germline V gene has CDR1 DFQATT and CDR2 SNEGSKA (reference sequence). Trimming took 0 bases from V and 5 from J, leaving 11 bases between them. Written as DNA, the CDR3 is TGCAGTGCTAGAGAGGCTAGCGATGACGAGCAGTACTTC. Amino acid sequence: CSAREASDDEQYF.

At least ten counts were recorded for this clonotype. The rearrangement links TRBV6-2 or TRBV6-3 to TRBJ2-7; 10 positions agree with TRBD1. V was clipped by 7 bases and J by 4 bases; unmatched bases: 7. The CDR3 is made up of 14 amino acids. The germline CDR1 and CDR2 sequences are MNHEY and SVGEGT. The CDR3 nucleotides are TGTGCCAGCATCCCGACAGGGGGCAAATACGAGCAGTACTTC. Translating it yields CASIPTGGKYEQYF.

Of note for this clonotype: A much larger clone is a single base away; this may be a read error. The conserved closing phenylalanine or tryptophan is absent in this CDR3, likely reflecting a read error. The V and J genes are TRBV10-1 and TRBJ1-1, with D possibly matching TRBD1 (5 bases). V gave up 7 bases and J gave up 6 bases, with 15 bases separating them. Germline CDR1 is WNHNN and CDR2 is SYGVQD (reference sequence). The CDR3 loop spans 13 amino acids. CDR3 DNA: TGCGCCAGCACCCCAACTCAGGGAGCTGAAGCTTTCTCT. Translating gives CASTPTQGAEAFS.

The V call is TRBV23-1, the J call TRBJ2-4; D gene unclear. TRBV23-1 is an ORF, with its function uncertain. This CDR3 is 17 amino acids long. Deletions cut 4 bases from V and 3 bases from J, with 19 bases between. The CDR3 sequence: CASSRNSTQYGKNIQYF. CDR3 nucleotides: TGCGCCAGCAGTCGTAACTCAACGCAGTACGGCAAAAACATTCAGTACTTC.

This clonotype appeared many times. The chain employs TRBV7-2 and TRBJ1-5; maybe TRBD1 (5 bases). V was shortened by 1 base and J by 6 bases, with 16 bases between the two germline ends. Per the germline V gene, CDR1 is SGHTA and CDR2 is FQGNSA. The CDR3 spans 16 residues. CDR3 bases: TGTGCCAGCAGCTTAGGAGGGAGAGGGGCTGGTCAGCCCCAGCATTTT. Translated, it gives CASSLGGRGAGQPQHF.

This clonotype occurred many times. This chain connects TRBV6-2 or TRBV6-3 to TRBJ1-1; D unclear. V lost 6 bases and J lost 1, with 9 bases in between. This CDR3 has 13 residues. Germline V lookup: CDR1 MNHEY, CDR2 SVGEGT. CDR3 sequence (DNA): TGTGCCAGCAGCGATAAGGAGAACACTGAAGCTTTCTTT. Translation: CASSDKENTEAFF.

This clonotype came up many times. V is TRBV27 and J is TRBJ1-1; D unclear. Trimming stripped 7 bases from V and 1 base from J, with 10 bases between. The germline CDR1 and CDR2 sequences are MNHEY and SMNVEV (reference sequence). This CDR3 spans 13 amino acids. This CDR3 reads CASTSTGNTEAFF. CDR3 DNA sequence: TGTGCCAGCACCTCGACCGGGAACACTGAAGCTTTCTTT.

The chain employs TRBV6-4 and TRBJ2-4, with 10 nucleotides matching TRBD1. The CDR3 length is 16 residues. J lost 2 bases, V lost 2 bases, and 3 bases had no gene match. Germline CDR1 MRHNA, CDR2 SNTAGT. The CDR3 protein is CASSDGQGEPKNIQYF. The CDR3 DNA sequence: TGTGCCAGCAGTGACGGACAGGGGGAGCCCAAAAACATTCAGTACTTC.

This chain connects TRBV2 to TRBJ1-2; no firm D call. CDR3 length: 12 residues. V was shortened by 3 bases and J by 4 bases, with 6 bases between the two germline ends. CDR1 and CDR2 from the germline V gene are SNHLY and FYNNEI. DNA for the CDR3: TGTGCCAGCAGTGAGCTCCCCTATGGCTACACCTTC. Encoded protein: CASSELPYGYTF.

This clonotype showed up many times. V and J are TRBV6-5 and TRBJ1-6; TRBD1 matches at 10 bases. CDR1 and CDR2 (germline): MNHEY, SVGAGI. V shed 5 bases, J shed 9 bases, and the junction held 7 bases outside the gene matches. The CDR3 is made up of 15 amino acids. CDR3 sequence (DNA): TGTGCCAGCAGTATATCGACAGGGGGCGGTTCACCCCTCCACTTT. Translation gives CASSISTGGGSPLHF.

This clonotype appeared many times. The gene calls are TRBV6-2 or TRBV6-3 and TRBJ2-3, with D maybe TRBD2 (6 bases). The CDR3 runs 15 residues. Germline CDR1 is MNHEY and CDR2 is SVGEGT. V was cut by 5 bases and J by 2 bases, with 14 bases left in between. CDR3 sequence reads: CASSVGGSDTDTQYF. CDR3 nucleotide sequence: TGTGCCAGCAGTGTTGGGGGGAGCGACACAGATACGCAGTATTTT.

CDR3 bases: TGTGCCATCAGGGGCGGACAGGCCTCCTACAATGAGCAGTTCTTC. Amino acids: CAIRGGQASYNEQFF. The chain uses TRBV10-3 and TRBJ2-1, with 7 bases matching TRBD1. The CDR3 has 15 residues. V was pared by 6 bases and J by 0 bases, with 5 bases of the junction left unmatched. Germline-derived CDR1 and CDR2 are ENHRY and SYGVKD.

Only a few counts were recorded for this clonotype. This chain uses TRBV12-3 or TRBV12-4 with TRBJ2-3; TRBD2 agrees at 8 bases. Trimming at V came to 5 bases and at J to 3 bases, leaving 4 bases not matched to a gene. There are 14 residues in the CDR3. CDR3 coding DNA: TGTGCCAGCAGTCCGGGGGGGGAGACAGATACGCAGTATTTT. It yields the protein CASSPGGETDTQYF.

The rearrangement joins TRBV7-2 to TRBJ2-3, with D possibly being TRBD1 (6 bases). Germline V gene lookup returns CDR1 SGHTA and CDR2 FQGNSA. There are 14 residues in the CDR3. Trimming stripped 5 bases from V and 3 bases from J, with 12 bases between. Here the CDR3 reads CASSPSGQTDTQYF. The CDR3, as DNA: TGTGCCAGCAGCCCTTCAGGACAGACAGATACGCAGTATTTT.

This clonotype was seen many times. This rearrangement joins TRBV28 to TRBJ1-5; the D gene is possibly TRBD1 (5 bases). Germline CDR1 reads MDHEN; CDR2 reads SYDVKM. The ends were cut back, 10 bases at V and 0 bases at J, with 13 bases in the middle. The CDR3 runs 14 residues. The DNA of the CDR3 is TGTGCCACCGGTCGAGGGGATAGCAATCAGCCCCAGCATTTT. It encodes CATGRGDSNQPQHF.

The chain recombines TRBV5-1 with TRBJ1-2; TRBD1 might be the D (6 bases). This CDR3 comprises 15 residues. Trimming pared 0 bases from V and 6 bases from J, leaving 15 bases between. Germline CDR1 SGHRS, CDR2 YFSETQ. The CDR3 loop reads CASSLETRGGDGYTF. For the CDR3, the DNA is TGCGCCAGCAGCTTGGAGACCCGAGGGGGTGATGGCTACACCTTC.

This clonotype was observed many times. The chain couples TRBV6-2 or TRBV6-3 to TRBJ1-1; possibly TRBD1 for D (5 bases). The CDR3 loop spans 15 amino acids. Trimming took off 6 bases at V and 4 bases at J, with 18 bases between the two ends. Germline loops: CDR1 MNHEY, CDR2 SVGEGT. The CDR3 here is CASSQVLQGPTEAFF. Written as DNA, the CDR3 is TGTGCCAGCAGCCAAGTTCTTCAGGGCCCCACTGAAGCTTTCTTT.